These T cell receptor beta chains were read from a single sample in a study of control samples from healthy donors and cancer patients. TCRdb's table, derived via immunoSEQ multiplex PCR, lists solely in-frame clones and lacks some. The table lists over 75,000 clones, about nine tenths of them singletons. The specimen was blood. Receptor source: a young man in good health. CDR3s include the opening cysteine and the closing phenylalanine or tryptophan. A D gene is named only where the DNA matches it firmly. For some rows the clone size is stated as once, few or many, or as a class when expanded; others skip it.

.	TRBV4-1	TRBJ2-7	.	TGCGCCAGCAGCCACGATTTGGACAGAAGACAAACCTCCTACGAGCAGTACTTC	CASSHDLDRRQTSYEQYF
.	TRBV6-5	TRBJ2-3	.	TGTGCCAGCGGGGAGTGGGTGGATACGCAGTATTTT	CASGEWVDTQYF
.	TRBV28	TRBJ1-3	TRBD1	TGTGCCAGCAGTTTACAGGGACAGGGCAGGGGAAACACCATATATTTT	CASSLQGQGRGNTIYF
.	TRBV11-1	TRBJ2-1	.	TGTGCCAGCAGCCTCGGGGGTAGATCCTACAATGAGCAGTTCTTC	CASSLGGRSYNEQFF
.	TRBV28	TRBJ1-3	TRBD1	TGTGCCAGCAGACCCCAGGGGGCGGGCGGAAACACCATATATTTT	CASRPQGAGGNTIYF
.	TRBV2	TRBJ2-7	TRBD1	TGTGCCAGGGGACAGGGAATCGGCGAGCAGTACTTC	CARGQGIGEQYF
.	TRBV19	TRBJ2-3	TRBD1	TGTGCCAGTACCACATCCCGAAAAGCAGGGGGACAGGGGCCTAGCACAGATACGCAGTATTTT	CASTTSRKAGGQGPSTDTQYF
.	TRBV3-1/TRBV3-2	TRBJ1-5	.	TGTGCCAGCAGCCAAGATACAAGCCTCAATCAGCCCCAGCATTTT	CASSQDTSLNQPQHF
once	TRBV6-2/TRBV6-3	TRBJ2-5	.	TGTGCCAGCAGTAGATCGGACAAGTCAGGAGAGACCCAGTACTTC	CASSRSDKSGETQYF
.	TRBV18	TRBJ1-2	TRBD1	TGTGCCAGCTCGTCCGGGACAGGGGTCGGGCCCTACACCTTC	CASSSGTGVGPYTF
once	TRBV6-5	TRBJ1-3	.	TGTGCCAGCAGTACCTATAGGGTCCTTGGAAACACCATATATTTT	CASSTYRVLGNTIYF
.	TRBV12-3/TRBV12-4	TRBJ1-1	.	TGTGCCAGCAGTCCGGGGTCAGCTGAAGCTTTCTTT	CASSPGSAEAFF
.	TRBV7-9	TRBJ1-3	.	TGTGCCAGCAGAGGCCAGGGGCCTGGAAACACCATATATTTT	CASRGQGPGNTIYF
.	TRBV5-1	TRBJ2-5	TRBD1	TGCGCCAGCAGCATTAAGACAGGGGTGGAGACCCAGTACTTC	CASSIKTGVETQYF
.	TRBV12-3/TRBV12-4	TRBJ2-7	.	TGTGCCAGCAGTCTTACAGTAGCTGACGAGCAGTACTTC	CASSLTVADEQYF
.	TRBV19	TRBJ2-4	.	TGTGCCAGTAGCCCCGTTCTAGCGAGTAGCCTTTTAGCCAAAAACATTCAGTACTTC	CASSPVLASSLLAKNIQYF
.	TRBV10-3	TRBJ1-6	TRBD1	TGTGCCCCTGGGACAGCCTATAATTCACCCCTCCACTTT	CAPGTAYNSPLHF
.	TRBV2	TRBJ2-5	.	TGTGCCACCCAGGAGGGGAGGGAGACCCAGTACTTC	CATQEGRETQYF
.	TRBV7-9	TRBJ1-4	.	TGTGCCAGCAGCTTAAATTCCGGAAGCAATGAAAAACTGTTTTTT	CASSLNSGSNEKLFF
once	TRBV3-1/TRBV3-2	TRBJ1-1	.	TGTGCCAGCAGCCAAGGATTCCGTGGGAACACTGAAGCTTTCTTT	CASSQGFRGNTEAFF
.	TRBV5-5	TRBJ2-5	.	TGTGCCAGCAGCTTGAACCTTCAAGAGACCCAGTACTTC	CASSLNLQETQYF
.	TRBV14	TRBJ2-2	.	TGTGCCAGCAGCCGGACGCACAGGACCGGGGAGCTGTTTTTT	CASSRTHRTGELFF
.	TRBV30	TRBJ2-3	.	TGTGCCTGGAGTGTGGGCGCAGATACGCAGTATTTT	CAWSVGADTQYF
.	TRBV4-1	TRBJ2-3	TRBD2	TGCGCCAGCAGCCATCCTTCTAGCGGGAGGAGGGCAGATACGCAGTATTTT	CASSHPSSGRRADTQYF
.	TRBV28	TRBJ1-5	.	TGTGCCAGCAGTTTGGGGAAGAGGATAATAGTGTCCCAGCATTTT	CASSLGKRIIVSQHF
.	TRBV4-3	TRBJ2-2	TRBD1	TGCGCCAGCAGCCCAGGGGACAGGGTAGGCACCGGGGAGCTGTTTTTT	CASSPGDRVGTGELFF
.	TRBV5-4	TRBJ2-1	.	TGTGCCAGCAGCTCCACCTCCAATGAGCAGTTCTTC	CASSSTSNEQFF
.	TRBV19	TRBJ1-5	.	TGTGCCAGTAGTATATGGGAACAGCCCCAGCATTTT	CASSIWEQPQHF
.	TRBV4-1	TRBJ2-3	.	TGCGCCAGCAGCCAAGGGACCAGTACAGATACGCAGTATTTT	CASSQGTSTDTQYF
.	TRBV18	TRBJ2-2	TRBD2	TGTGCCAGCTCACCGATTCGACTAGCGGGGAACACCGGGGAGCTGTTTTTT	CASSPIRLAGNTGELFF
.	TRBV5-1	TRBJ2-1	.	TGCGCCAGCAGCTTGGTGGGTTCAGTTTACAATGAGCAGTTCTTC	CASSLVGSVYNEQFF
once	TRBV7-8	TRBJ1-5	.	TGTGCCAGCAGCTTAACCCAATCCGCGGCCTTGGTACAGCCCCAGCATTTT	CASSLTQSAALVQPQHF
.	TRBV6-5	TRBJ2-1	.	TGTGCCAGCAGTTCCGGGGGGCCTTCCTCCTACAATGAGCAGTTCTTC	CASSSGGPSSYNEQFF
.	TRBV7-9	TRBJ2-7	TRBD1	TGTGCCAGCAGCCAGACGACAGGGGCCGTCGAGCAGTACTTC	CASSQTTGAVEQYF
.	TRBV7-9	TRBJ2-3	.	TGTGCCAGCAGCTCTACGCAGTATTTT	CASSSTQYF
.	TRBV15	TRBJ1-3	.	TGTGCCACCAGCAGAGATCGGGGGTTAGGAAACACCATATATTTT	CATSRDRGLGNTIYF
few	TRBV30	TRBJ1-6	TRBD1	TGTGCCTGGAGCACCGGGACAGGGGTTTCACCCCTCCACTTT	CAWSTGTGVSPLHF
once	TRBV28	TRBJ2-3	TRBD2	TGTGCCAGCAGTTTAAGGTTGATCCGGGGGGGCCCGAATGGATATACGCAGTATTTT	CASSLRLIRGGPNGYTQYF
.	TRBV25-1	TRBJ2-1	TRBD2	TGTGCCAGCAGTGACCCGGGGACTAGCGGGAGTCTTAAGCAGTTCTTC	CASSDPGTSGSLKQFF
.	TRBV5-1	TRBJ1-2	.	TGCGCCAGCAGCTTGGGGGGAGAGCCGGTCGGCTACACCTTC	CASSLGGEPVGYTF
.	TRBV28	TRBJ1-5	TRBD1	TGTGCCAGCAGTTTCAGGGACAGGGTCTTTCAGCCCCAGCATTTT	CASSFRDRVFQPQHF
once	TRBV6-2/TRBV6-3	TRBJ1-1	.	TGTGCCAGCAGTTACGGGATGAGGGGAAGACCCGAAGAAGCTTTCTTT	CASSYGMRGRPEEAFF
.	TRBV7-9	TRBJ1-2	.	TGTGCCAGCAGCGGAGGGACGACGGGTGGCTACACCTTC	CASSGGTTGGYTF
.	TRBV9	TRBJ1-5	.	TGTGCCAGCAGCGTAGCTGGTGGGAATCAGCCCCAGCATTTT	CASSVAGGNQPQHF
.	TRBV6-5	TRBJ2-3	TRBD1	TGTGCCAGCAAACAGGACAGGGGGACCACAGATACGCAGTATTTT	CASKQDRGTTDTQYF
.	TRBV7-9	TRBJ1-1	TRBD1	TGTGCCAGCAGATCGGGACAGGGAAAGTTGACTGAAGCTTTCTTT	CASRSGQGKLTEAFF
.	TRBV5-6	TRBJ2-5	.	TGTGCCAGCAGAAACCCAGGACAAGAGACCCAGTACTTC	CASRNPGQETQYF
.	TRBV6-6	TRBJ2-1	TRBD2	TGTGCCAGCAGCCCGGAGCGGGGGAGCGATGGGCAGTTCTTC	CASSPERGSDGQFF
.	TRBV29-1	TRBJ2-1	.	TGCAGCGTTGAAGTTAGGCAGCCCTACAATGAGCAGTTCTTC	CSVEVRQPYNEQFF
.	TRBV6-5	TRBJ1-2	TRBD1	TGTGCCAGCAGCTCCGCGGGACAGGGCTATGGCTACACCTTC	CASSSAGQGYGYTF
.	TRBV6-6	TRBJ1-2	.	TGTGCCAGCAGCCGACAGAACACCTATGGCTACACCTTC	CASSRQNTYGYTF
.	TRBV19	TRBJ1-1	TRBD1	TGTGCCAGTAGTACCCGACAGGGGGCGCGGTTGACTGAAGCTTTCTTT	CASSTRQGARLTEAFF
once	TRBV30	TRBJ2-7	.	TGTGCCTGGAGTGTGGGCGTGATCTACGAGCAGTACTTC	CAWSVGVIYEQYF
.	TRBV2	TRBJ2-7	.	TGTGCCATAGCGGGACAGATGTCCCGCGAGCAGTACTTC	CAIAGQMSREQYF
.	TRBV7-9	TRBJ2-7	TRBD1	TGTGCCAGCAGCCCCAGGGGGTCATACGAGCAGTACTTC	CASSPRGSYEQYF
.	TRBV19	TRBJ1-1	TRBD1	TGTGCCAGTAGTAGCCGGGACAGGGTGGAGGACACTGAAGCTTTCTTT	CASSSRDRVEDTEAFF
.	TRBV5-1	TRBJ2-3	TRBD1	TGCGCCAGCAGCTTGCACAGGGGTCCTAGCACAGATACGCAGTATTTT	CASSLHRGPSTDTQYF
.	TRBV7-3	TRBJ2-2	.	TGTGCCAGCAGCTTACTGGGCGGGATTACCGGGGAGCTGTTTTTT	CASSLLGGITGELFF